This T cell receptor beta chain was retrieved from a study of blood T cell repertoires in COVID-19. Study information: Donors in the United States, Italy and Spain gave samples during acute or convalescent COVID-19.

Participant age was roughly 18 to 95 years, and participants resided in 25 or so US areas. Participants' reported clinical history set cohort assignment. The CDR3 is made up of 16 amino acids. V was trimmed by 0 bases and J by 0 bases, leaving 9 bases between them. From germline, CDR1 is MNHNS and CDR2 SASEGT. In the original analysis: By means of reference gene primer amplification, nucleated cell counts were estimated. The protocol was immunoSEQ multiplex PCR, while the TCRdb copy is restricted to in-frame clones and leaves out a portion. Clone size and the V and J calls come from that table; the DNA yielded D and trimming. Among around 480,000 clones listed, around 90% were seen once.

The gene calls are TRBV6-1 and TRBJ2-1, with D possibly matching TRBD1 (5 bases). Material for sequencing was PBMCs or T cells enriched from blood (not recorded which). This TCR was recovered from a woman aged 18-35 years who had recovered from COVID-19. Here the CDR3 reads CASSEADSRSYNEQFF. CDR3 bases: TGTGCCAGCAGTGAAGCTGACAGCCGCTCCTACAATGAGCAGTTCTTC.